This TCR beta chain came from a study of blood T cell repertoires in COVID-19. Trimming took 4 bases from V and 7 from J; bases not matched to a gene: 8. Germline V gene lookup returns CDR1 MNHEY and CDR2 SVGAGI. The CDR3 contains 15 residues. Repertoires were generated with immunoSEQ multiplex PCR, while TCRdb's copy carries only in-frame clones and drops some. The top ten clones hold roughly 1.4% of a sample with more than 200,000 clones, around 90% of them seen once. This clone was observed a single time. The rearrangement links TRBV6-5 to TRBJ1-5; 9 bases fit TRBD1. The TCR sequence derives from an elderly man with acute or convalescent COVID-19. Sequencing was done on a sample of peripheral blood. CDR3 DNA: TGTGCCAGCAGTTTGGCCGACAGGGGGAACCAGCCCCAGCATTTT. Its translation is CASSLADRGNQPQHF.